A selection of T cell receptor beta chains follows, all from one sample in a study of T cell responses to AZD1222 COVID-19 vaccine. Here immunoSEQ multiplex PCR was the method, and the copy in TCRdb shows in-frame clones only, minus some. The sample consists of tens of thousands of clones, about 90% of them appearing once. The material sequenced was peripheral blood, taken on day 0 of AZD1222 vaccination. The source of these receptors is an adult in good health. Both conserved end residues are part of each CDR3. D genes are given only for firm matches. Not every row has a clone size; where given, it reads once, few, many or a size class.

J gene	clone size	D gene	V gene	CDR3 protein	CDR3 DNA
TRBJ2-1	NA	TRBD2	TRBV19	CASSIDWLAGDFRANEQFF	TGTGCCAGTAGTATAGATTGGCTAGCGGGAGATTTTAGAGCGAATGAGCAGTTCTTC
TRBJ1-4	few	NA	TRBV7-2	CASSSLGYGGVFF	TGTGCCAGCAGCTCCCTAGGTTACGGGGGGGTGTTTTTT
TRBJ2-7	NA	NA	TRBV6-5	CASSYSYRARLYEQYF	TGTGCCAGCAGTTACTCGTACCGGGCCCGCCTTTACGAGCAGTACTTC
TRBJ2-7	once	TRBD1	TRBV3-1/TRBV3-2	CASSEPGQVLWEQYF	TGTGCCAGCAGCGAACCCGGACAGGTCCTCTGGGAGCAGTACTTC
TRBJ2-2	NA	NA	TRBV7-8	CASSLGAGKVGELFF	TGTGCCAGCAGCTTAGGGGCGGGGAAGGTCGGGGAGCTGTTTTTT
TRBJ2-5	NA	TRBD2	TRBV6-5	CASSGLAGGQETQYF	TGTGCCAGCAGCGGTCTAGCGGGGGGCCAAGAGACCCAGTACTTC
TRBJ2-7	NA	TRBD2	TRBV3-1/TRBV3-2	CASSPPAGGHSSYEQYF	TGTGCCAGCAGCCCACCGGCGGGGGGGCATAGCTCCTACGAGCAGTACTTC
TRBJ2-1	once	NA	TRBV4-3	CASSQGIDARYNEQFF	TGCGCCAGCAGCCAAGGGATCGATGCCCGTTACAATGAGCAGTTCTTC
TRBJ2-3	NA	TRBD1	TRBV7-2	CASSLDVVPGRGRSDTQYF	TGTGCCAGCAGCTTAGATGTGGTACCGGGCAGGGGGCGGTCGGATACGCAGTATTTT
TRBJ2-2	NA	TRBD2	TRBV27	CASSPRRMWTSGTANTGELFF	TGTGCCAGCAGCCCACGACGGATGTGGACTAGCGGTACCGCGAACACCGGGGAGCTGTTTTTT
TRBJ2-3	once	NA	TRBV9	CASSVVGLVTDTQYF	TGTGCCAGCAGCGTAGTCGGGTTGGTCACAGATACGCAGTATTTT
TRBJ1-2	NA	NA	TRBV9	CASSVAYGGQNYGYTF	TGTGCCAGCAGCGTAGCGTACGGCGGACAGAACTATGGCTACACCTTC
TRBJ1-2	NA	NA	TRBV9	CASSDSPTGLYGYTF	TGTGCCAGCAGCGATAGCCCGACAGGTCTCTATGGCTACACCTTC
TRBJ2-5	NA	NA	TRBV5-6	CASSLVTLLYQETQYF	TGTGCCAGCAGCTTGGTTACTTTGCTGTACCAAGAGACCCAGTACTTC
TRBJ2-2	NA	NA	TRBV4-1	CASRGLTSLWSGELFF	TGCGCCAGCAGAGGGTTGACCTCACTGTGGTCCGGGGAGCTGTTTTTT
TRBJ1-4	NA	NA	TRBV19	CASSIVRNNEKLFF	TGTGCCAGTAGTATCGTTCGGAATAATGAAAAACTGTTTTTT
TRBJ2-2	NA	NA	TRBV11-1	CASSLGRVEGLFF	TGTGCCAGCAGCTTAGGGAGGGTCGAGGGGCTGTTTTTT
TRBJ2-3	NA	NA	TRBV12-2	CASRLENRGQVDTQYF	TGTGCAAGTCGCTTAGAGAACAGGGGGCAAGTAGATACGCAGTATTTT
TRBJ2-3	NA	TRBD2	TRBV19	CASGLRLAGGRGTDTQYF	TGTGCCAGTGGGCTCCGACTAGCGGGGGGGCGGGGCACAGATACGCAGTATTTT
TRBJ2-6	NA	NA	TRBV7-8	CASSLVEDLTF	TGTGCCAGCAGCTTAGTTGAGGACCTGACTTTC
TRBJ1-2	NA	TRBD1	TRBV27	CASSEGQGRVGYTF	TGTGCCAGTTCGGAGGGACAGGGGAGAGTGGGCTACACCTTC
TRBJ2-2	NA	NA	TRBV5-1	CASSLGQITGELFF	TGCGCCAGCAGCTTGGGACAGATCACCGGGGAGCTGTTTTTT